This T cell receptor beta chain was observed in a study of blood T cell repertoires in COVID-19. Study as a whole: Samples came from the United States, Italy and Spain, spanning acute and convalescent COVID-19. In each case, the material was cDNA or gDNA derived from T cells, B-cell-depleted T cells, or PBMCs.

Only in-frame clones appear in the TCRdb table, and some are missing; sequencing was by immunoSEQ multiplex PCR. The table shows approximately 340,000 clones, with around four fifths occurring only once. Germline-derived CDR1 and CDR2 are LGHDT and YNNKEL (reference sequence). The CDR3 totals 15 residues. V was clipped by 1 base and J by 6 bases, with 14 bases between them. The chain combines TRBV3-1 (or the pseudogene TRBV3-2) with TRBJ2-3; D call uncertain. This receptor was taken from a man aged 25-45 years with active or convalescent COVID-19. The sequencing sample was made of peripheral blood. CDR3: CASSQVMLERDTQYF. The CDR3, as DNA: TGTGCCAGCAGCCAAGTTATGCTAGAGCGCGATACGCAGTATTTT.